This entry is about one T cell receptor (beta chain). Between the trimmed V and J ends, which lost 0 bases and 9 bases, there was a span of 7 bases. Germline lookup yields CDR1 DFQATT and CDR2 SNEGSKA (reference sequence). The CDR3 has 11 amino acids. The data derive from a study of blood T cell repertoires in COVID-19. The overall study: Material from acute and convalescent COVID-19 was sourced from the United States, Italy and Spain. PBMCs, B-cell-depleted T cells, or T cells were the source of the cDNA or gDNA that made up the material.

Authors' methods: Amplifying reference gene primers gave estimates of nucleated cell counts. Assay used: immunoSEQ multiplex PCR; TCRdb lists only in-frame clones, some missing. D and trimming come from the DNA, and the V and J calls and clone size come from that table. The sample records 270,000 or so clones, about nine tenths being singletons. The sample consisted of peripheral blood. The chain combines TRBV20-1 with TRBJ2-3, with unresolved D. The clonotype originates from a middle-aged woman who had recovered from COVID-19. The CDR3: CSARDRLTQYF. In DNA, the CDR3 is TGCAGTGCTAGAGATAGATTGACGCAGTATTTT.